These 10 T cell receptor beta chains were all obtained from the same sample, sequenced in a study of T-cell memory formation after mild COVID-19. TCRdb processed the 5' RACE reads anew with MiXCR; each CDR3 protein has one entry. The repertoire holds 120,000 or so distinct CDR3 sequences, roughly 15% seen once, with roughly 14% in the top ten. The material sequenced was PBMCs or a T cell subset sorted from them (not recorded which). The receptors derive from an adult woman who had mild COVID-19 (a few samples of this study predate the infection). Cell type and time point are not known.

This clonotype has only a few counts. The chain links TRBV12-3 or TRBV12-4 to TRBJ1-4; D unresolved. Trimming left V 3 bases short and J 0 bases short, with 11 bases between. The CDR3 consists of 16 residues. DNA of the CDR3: TGTGCCAGCAGTTTCGCGGGGTTTGCAACTAATGAAAAACTGTTTTTT. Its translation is CASSFAGFATNEKLFF.

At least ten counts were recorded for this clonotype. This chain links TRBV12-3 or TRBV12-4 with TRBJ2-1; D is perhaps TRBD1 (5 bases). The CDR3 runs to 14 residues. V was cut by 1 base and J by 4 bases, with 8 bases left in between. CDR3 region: CASSLGRAYNEQFF. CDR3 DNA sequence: TGTGCCAGCAGTTTAGGCAGGGCATACAATGAGCAGTTCTTC.

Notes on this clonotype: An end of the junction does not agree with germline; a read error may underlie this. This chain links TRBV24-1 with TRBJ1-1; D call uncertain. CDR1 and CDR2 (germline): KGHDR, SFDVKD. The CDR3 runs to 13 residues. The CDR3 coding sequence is TGTGCCACCAGTGAACGTTTGGGCACTGAATCTTTCTTT. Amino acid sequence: CATSERLGTESFF.

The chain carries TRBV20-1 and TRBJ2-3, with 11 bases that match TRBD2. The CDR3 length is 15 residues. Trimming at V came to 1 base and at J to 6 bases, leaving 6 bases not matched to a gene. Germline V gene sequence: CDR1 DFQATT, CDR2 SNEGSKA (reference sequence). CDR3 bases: TGCAGTGCTAGAGTGGCTAGCGGGAGGTTCGATACGCAGTATTTT. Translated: CSARVASGRFDTQYF.

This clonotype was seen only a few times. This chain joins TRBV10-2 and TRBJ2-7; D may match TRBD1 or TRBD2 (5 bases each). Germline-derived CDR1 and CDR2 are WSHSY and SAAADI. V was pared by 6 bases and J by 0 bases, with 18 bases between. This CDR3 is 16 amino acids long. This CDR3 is CASSASSGTYSYEQYF. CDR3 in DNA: TGCGCCAGCAGCGCATCCTCCGGGACCTACTCCTACGAGCAGTACTTC.

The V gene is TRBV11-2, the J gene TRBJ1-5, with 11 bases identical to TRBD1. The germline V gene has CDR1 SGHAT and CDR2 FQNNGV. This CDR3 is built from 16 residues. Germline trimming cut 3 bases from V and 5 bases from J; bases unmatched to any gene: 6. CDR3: CASSLGTGGPDQPQHF. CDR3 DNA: TGTGCCAGCAGCTTGGGGACAGGGGGTCCGGATCAGCCCCAGCATTTT.

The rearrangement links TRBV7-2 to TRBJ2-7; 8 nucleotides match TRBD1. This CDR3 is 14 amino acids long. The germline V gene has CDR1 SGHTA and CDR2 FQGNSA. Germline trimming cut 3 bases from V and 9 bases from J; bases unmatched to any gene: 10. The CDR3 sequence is CASSLGQALWGQYF. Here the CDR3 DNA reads TGTGCCAGCAGCTTGGGACAGGCCCTGTGGGGGCAGTACTTC. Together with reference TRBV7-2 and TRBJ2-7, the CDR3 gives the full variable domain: GAGVSQSPSNKVTEKGKDVELRCDPISGHTALYWYRQSLGQGLEFLIYFQGNSAPDKSGLPSDRFSAERTGGSVSTLTIQRTQQEDSAVYLCASSLGQALWGQYFGPGTRLTVT.

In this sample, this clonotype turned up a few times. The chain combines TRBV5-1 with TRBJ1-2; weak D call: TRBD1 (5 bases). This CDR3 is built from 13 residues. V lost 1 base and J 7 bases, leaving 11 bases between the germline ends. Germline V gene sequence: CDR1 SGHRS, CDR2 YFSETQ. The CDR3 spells CASSLSDSSGYTF. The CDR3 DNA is TGCGCCAGCAGCTTGTCCGACAGCTCTGGCTACACCTTC.

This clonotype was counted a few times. The CDR3 loop is CASSVAGQGDYEQYF. In nucleotides, the CDR3 is TGTGCCAGCAGCGTAGCGGGTCAGGGCGACTACGAGCAGTACTTC. This chain connects TRBV9 to TRBJ2-7, with a tentative D call TRBD1 (5 bases). Germline V gene lookup returns CDR1 SGDLS and CDR2 YYNGEE. Trimming pared 0 bases from V and 3 bases from J, leaving 13 bases between. This CDR3 region has 15 residues. Drawing the rest from reference TRBV9 and TRBJ2-7, the complete variable domain is DSGVTQTPKHLITATGQRVTLRCSPRSGDLSVYWYQQSLDQGLQFLIQYYNGEERAKGNILERFSAQQFPDLHSELNLSSLELGDSALYFCASSVAGQGDYEQYFGPGTRLTVT.

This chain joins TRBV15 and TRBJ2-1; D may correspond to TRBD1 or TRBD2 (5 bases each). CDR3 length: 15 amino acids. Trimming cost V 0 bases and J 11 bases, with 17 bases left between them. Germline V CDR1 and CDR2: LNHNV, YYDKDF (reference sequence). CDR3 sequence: CATSRDHDSSGQQFF. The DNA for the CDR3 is TGTGCCACCAGCAGAGACCATGACAGCTCGGGGCAGCAGTTCTTC.